This entry is about one T cell receptor beta chain. This clone is a singleton in its sample. This receptor's antigen is unknown. One base away there is no much larger clone; base qualities are not given. The donors belonged to the validation cohort of approximately 130 subjects, which was separate from the roughly 700-subject first cohort. These data belong to a study of cytomegalovirus exposure and HLA in healthy donors (dated by TCRdb to about 2017). Turning to the overall study: A later analysis indicated that the roughly 120 validation repertoires were generated on the platform also employed for the 700 or so repertoires of the first cohort. The study aimed to test whether cataloging public T cell receptors could reveal signatures of past pathogen exposure. Along with the roughly 700-subject first cohort, a separate validation cohort of more than 90 different subjects was used. The study combined high-throughput TCR immunosequencing, statistical association of individual TCRs with disease status, and machine learning to predict cytomegalovirus infection status. What the research found in general, with its limitations: In both the original and validation cohorts, the classifier was reported to diagnose cytomegalovirus status with high specificity and sensitivity. While some public TCRs were present in many individuals, most TCR sequences turned up only very rarely across donors. A later analysis lacked HLA typing for the validation cohort, so it scored co-occurrence in that cohort across all 120 or so repertoires. Subsequent analysis determined that TCRs grouped into clusters in the first cohort also showed a tendency toward co-occurrence across the roughly 110 validation repertoires, and 94% of cluster scores exceeded 0. A few of the identified cytomegalovirus-associated TCR beta chains were confirmed in vitro to be specific for cytomegalovirus antigens. The authors suggested that the approach could potentially be extended to other disease states and immunological phenotypes. The study gave a list of around 170 TCR beta chains associated with cytomegalovirus.

The CDR3 has 13 amino acids, counting the end cysteine and phenylalanine. The CDR3 DNA has 39 bases and is translated from base 1. In the germline V gene, CDR1 corresponds to SQVTM and CDR2 to ANQGSEA. A distance of 10 bases separates the germline ends of V and J, which lose 0 bases and 5 bases respectively. Receptor libraries were prepared by the immunoSEQ multiplex PCR assay. On the study's bioinformatics: A statistical classification framework was developed to diagnose cytomegalovirus status using the catalog of TCR beta chain sequences. The immuneACCESS repertoire file appears here via TCRdb, limited to in-frame rearrangements. These files lack a portion of the clones; in checked studies, under half of the deficit traces to unresolved V genes, and the cause of the others is not known. V and J calls and clone size come straight from that table; D and trimming were deduced from the DNA. The sample profile shows some 230,000 clones; 80% to 95% of them were found once. Of the sample, more than 1% falls within the top ten clones.

The sequenced sample was PBMCs. The chain is encoded by TRBV29-1 joined to TRBJ2-5, with the D gene too uncertain to name. The sequence came from a woman under 30 in good health and CMV-seronegative. The CDR3 corresponds to CSVEDTPPETQYF. The nucleotide sequence is TGCAGCGTTGAAGATACTCCCCCCGAGACCCAGTACTTC. Beyond the CDR3, the reference TRBV29-1 and TRBJ2-5 genes provide the residues; the full variable domain reads: SAVISQKPSRDICQRGTSLTIQCQVDSQVTMMFWYRQQPGQSLTLIATANQGSEATYESGFVIDKFPISRPNLTFSTLTVSNMSPEDSSIYLCSVEDTPPETQYFGPGTRLLVL.